The rows below give T cell receptor beta chains drawn from one sample of a study of spatial heterogeneity in lung cancer. Via MiXCR, TCRdb re-called the 5' RACE reads, giving one row per CDR3 protein. The sample lists 39,000 or so distinct CDR3 sequences; around 7.2% were seen once. The source material was PBMCs, sampled at surgery. Receptor source: a male donor with early-stage non-small cell lung cancer. CDR3s include the opening cysteine and the closing phenylalanine or tryptophan. The D gene is left open where the match is weak. Rows give clone size only sometimes, using once, few, many, or a class for an expanded clone.

many	NA	TRBV6-5	TRBJ1-6	TGTGCCAGCAGTTGGTTGAATTCACCCCTCCACTTT	CASSWLNSPLHF
few	TRBD1	TRBV2	TRBJ1-3	TGTGCCAGTATCGGGACAGGGTTAGGGGACTCTGGAAACACCATATATTTT	CASIGTGLGDSGNTIYF
many	TRBD2	TRBV4-3	TRBJ2-1	TGCGCCAGCAGCTATGGACTAGCAGTTTACAATGAGCAGTTCTTC	CASSYGLAVYNEQFF
many	NA	TRBV20-1	TRBJ2-6	TGCAGTGCCCCCGTCGGTGGGGCCAACGTCCTGACTTTC	CSAPVGGANVLTF
NA	TRBD1	TRBV3-1	TRBJ1-1	TGTGCCAGCAGCCCCAGGACAGGGTGGAGCACTGAAGCTTTCTTT	CASSPRTGWSTEAFF
few	NA	TRBV6-1	TRBJ2-7	TGTGCCAGCAGTGATCTCTTCCAGGGGTCCTACGAGCAGTACTTC	CASSDLFQGSYEQYF
few	NA	TRBV18	TRBJ1-1	TGTGCCAGCTCCCTCGGGGGGCGAGCTGAAGCTTTCTTT	CASSLGGRAEAFF
few	TRBD1	TRBV7-2	TRBJ1-5	TGTGCCAGCAGCTTGGAGGGGGCGAGCAATCAGCCCCAGCATTTT	CASSLEGASNQPQHF
NA	TRBD1	TRBV5-4	TRBJ2-4	TGTGCCAGCAGCTTGCGGCAGGGGGACAAAAACATTCAGTACTTC	CASSLRQGDKNIQYF
many	TRBD1	TRBV7-2	TRBJ2-1	TGTGCCAGCAGCCCCGGGACAGGGCTCTACAATGAGCAGTTCTTC	CASSPGTGLYNEQFF
few	NA	TRBV18	TRBJ2-5	TGTGCCAGCCGTACGGGCCAAGAGACCCAGTACTTC	CASRTGQETQYF
many	NA	TRBV3-2	TRBJ2-5	TGTGCCAGCAGCCAAGATCGACGGGGTAGCGAAGAGACCCAGTACTTC	CASSQDRRGSEETQYF
many	TRBD1	TRBV7-9	TRBJ2-1	TGTGCCAGCAGCCGAACGGGACAGGGTAGGGCCTTGGGGTACAATGAGCAGTTCTTC	CASSRTGQGRALGYNEQFF
few	NA	TRBV29-1	TRBJ1-5	TGCAGCGTTGGGGACGGCTATCAGCCCCAGCATTTT	CSVGDGYQPQHF
many	TRBD2	TRBV3-1	TRBJ2-3	TGTGCCAGCAGCCCCCACGGACTAGCGGGGGAGTACCCAACTAGCACAGATACGCAGTATTTT	CASSPHGLAGEYPTSTDTQYF
few	NA	TRBV6-1	TRBJ2-1	TGTGCCAGCAGTGAAACTGGGTACAATGAGCAGTTCTTC	CASSETGYNEQFF
NA	NA	TRBV19	TRBJ2-2	TGTGCCAGTAGTATCCGTGAAGGGGAGCTGTTTTTT	CASSIREGELFF
few	NA	TRBV27	TRBJ2-2	TGTGCCAGCAGTCGTGATACGAAAGGGACCGGGGAGCTGTTTTTT	CASSRDTKGTGELFF
NA	NA	TRBV2	TRBJ2-2	TGTGCCAGCAGGTGCGGGCGCACCGGGGAGCTGTTTTTT	CASRCGRTGELFF
many	NA	TRBV18	TRBJ2-3	TGTGCCAGCTCACCACAAACGGACGGCACAGATACGCAGTATTTT	CASSPQTDGTDTQYF
many	TRBD1	TRBV7-9	TRBJ2-1	TGTGCCAGCAGCTCCGGGACAGGGGCGTACAATGAGCAGTTCTTC	CASSSGTGAYNEQFF